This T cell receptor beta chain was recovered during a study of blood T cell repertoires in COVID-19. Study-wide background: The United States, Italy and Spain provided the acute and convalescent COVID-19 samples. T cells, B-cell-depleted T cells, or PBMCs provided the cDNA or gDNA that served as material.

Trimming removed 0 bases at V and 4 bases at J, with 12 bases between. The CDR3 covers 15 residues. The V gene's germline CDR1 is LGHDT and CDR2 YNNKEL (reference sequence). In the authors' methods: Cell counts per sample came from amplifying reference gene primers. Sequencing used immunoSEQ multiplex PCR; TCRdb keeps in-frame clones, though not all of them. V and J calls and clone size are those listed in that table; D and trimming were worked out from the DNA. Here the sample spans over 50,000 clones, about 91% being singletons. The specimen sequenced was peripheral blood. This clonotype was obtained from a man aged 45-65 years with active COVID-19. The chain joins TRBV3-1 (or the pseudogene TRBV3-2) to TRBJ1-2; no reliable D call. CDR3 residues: CASSQEISGFYGYTF. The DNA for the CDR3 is TGTGCCAGCAGCCAAGAGATTTCAGGTTTCTATGGCTACACCTTC.